Following are 6 T cell receptor beta chains from one sample sequenced in a study of blood T cell repertoires in COVID-19. Clones were read by immunoSEQ multiplex PCR, and TCRdb kept only the in-frame ones, dropping some. The sample includes some 270,000 clones, 88% seen only once; the top ten take 3% to 3.5%. Sequenced: PBMCs or T cells enriched from blood (not recorded which). These receptors were collected from a woman between 35 and 50 years old who had been exposed to COVID-19.

This rearrangement joins TRBV4-3 to TRBJ2-7, with D maybe TRBD1 (5 bases). CDR3 size: 15 residues. Germline lookup yields CDR1 LGHNA and CDR2 YSLEER. The V end lost 3 bases, the J end lost 4 bases, and 16 bases lay between the germline ends. The CDR3 nucleotides read TGCGCCAGCAGCCATGGGCAGGGTCTGGGATACGAGCAGTACTTC. Encoded protein: CASSHGQGLGYEQYF.

This chain uses TRBV12-3 or TRBV12-4 with TRBJ2-2; no clear D gene. The V gene lost 7 bases and the J gene lost 5 bases, with 5 bases spanning the gap. This CDR3 region has 11 residues. CDR3 protein: CASIMTGELFF. DNA for the CDR3: TGTGCCAGCATTATGACCGGGGAGCTGTTTTTT.

V usage is TRBV4-2 and J usage is TRBJ2-5, with a possible D match to TRBD2 (6 bases). Trimming took off 0 bases at V and 5 bases at J, with 10 bases between the two ends. In germline, CDR1 is LGHNA, CDR2 YNFKEQ. The CDR3 length is 14 residues. CDR3 in DNA: TGTGCCAGCAGCCAAGAGTCAGGGAGGGAGACCCAGTACTTC. Amino acids: CASSQESGRETQYF.

The chain has TRBV7-9 and TRBJ1-1; tentative D call: TRBD1 (5 bases). Trimming removed 0 bases from V and 3 bases from J, with 5 bases in between. Germline assignment: CDR1 SEHNR and CDR2 FQNEAQ (reference sequence). The CDR3 is 13 residues long. CDR3: CASSLAGDTEAFF. Here the CDR3 DNA reads TGTGCCAGCAGCTTAGCAGGGGACACTGAAGCTTTCTTT. Using reference TRBV7-9 and TRBJ1-1 for the parts outside the CDR3, the full variable domain is DTGVSQNPRHKITKRGQNVTFRCDPISEHNRLYWYRQTLGQGPEFLTYFQNEAQLEKSRLLSDRFSAERPKGSFSTLEIQRTEQGDSAMYLCASSLAGDTEAFFGQGTRLTVV.

The chain employs TRBV4-3 and TRBJ1-2, with D hard to call. The CDR3 has 14 residues. CDR1 and CDR2 from the germline V gene are LGHNA and YSLEER. Trimming took off 2 bases at V and 7 bases at J, with 14 bases between the two ends. The CDR3 protein is CASSQIMSPSGYTF. The CDR3 DNA reads as TGCGCCAGCAGCCAAATTATGAGCCCCTCTGGCTACACCTTC.

The rearrangement joins TRBV5-4 to TRBJ2-3; D perhaps matches TRBD2 (5 bases). V lost 4 bases and J 0 bases, leaving 18 bases between the germline ends. Germline CDR1 reads SGHNT; CDR2 reads YYREEE (reference sequence). CDR3 length: 17 residues. This chain's CDR3 is CASSPEVVTFSTDTQYF. CDR3 in DNA: TGTGCCAGCAGCCCGGAGGTAGTCACTTTTAGCACAGATACGCAGTATTTT.